This T cell receptor beta chain was recorded in a study of cytomegalovirus exposure and HLA in healthy donors. Sequenced by immunoSEQ multiplex PCR; TCRdb stores in-frame clones only, minus some. The sample lists around 95,000 clones, about 85% occurring once. CDR1 and CDR2 (germline): MNHNY, SVGAGI (reference sequence). V lost 2 bases and J 7 bases, leaving 11 bases between the germline ends. The CDR3 extends over 13 amino acids. The material sequenced was PBMCs. This TCR was sampled from a young man in good health and CMV-seropositive. The V and J genes are TRBV6-6 and TRBJ1-1, with D uncertain. The chain's CDR3 is CASSYLDKDEAFF. CDR3 DNA: TGTGCCAGCAGTTACCTCGACAAGGATGAAGCTTTCTTT.